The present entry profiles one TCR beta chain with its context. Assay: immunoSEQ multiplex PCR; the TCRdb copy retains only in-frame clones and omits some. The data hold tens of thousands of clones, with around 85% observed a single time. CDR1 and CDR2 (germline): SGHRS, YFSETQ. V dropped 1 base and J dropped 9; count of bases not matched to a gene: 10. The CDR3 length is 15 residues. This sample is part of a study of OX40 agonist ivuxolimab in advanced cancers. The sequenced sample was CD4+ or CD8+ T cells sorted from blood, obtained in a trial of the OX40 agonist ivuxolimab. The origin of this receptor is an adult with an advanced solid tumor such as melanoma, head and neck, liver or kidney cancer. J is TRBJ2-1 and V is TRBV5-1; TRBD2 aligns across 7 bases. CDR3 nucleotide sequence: TGCGCCAGCAGCTTGACGGGGCTGGGCGGGGGTGAGCAGTTCTTC. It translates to CASSLTGLGGGEQFF.